The 20 T cell receptor beta chains given below trace back to one sample, sequenced in a study of cytomegalovirus exposure and HLA in healthy donors. In the PCR, 60 Vbeta and 13 Jbeta primers were used. Data came from immunoSEQ multiplex PCR; TCRdb stores just in-frame clones and leaves some out. The sample lists 200,000 to 300,000 clones, roughly 85% occurring once. Material for sequencing was PBMCs. The receptor source for this set is a girl under 10 years old in good health and CMV-seronegative.

The rearrangement links TRBV6-5 to TRBJ1-2; 8 nucleotides align to TRBD1. The CDR3 consists of 15 residues. Germline V gene sequence: CDR1 MNHEY, CDR2 SVGAGI. The V gene end was trimmed by 5 bases and the J gene end by 3 bases; junction bases not matched to a gene: 8. CDR3 sequence (DNA): TGTGCCAGCAGTCACCAGGGGGCGGGTGACTATGGCTACACCTTC. Protein: CASSHQGAGDYGYTF.

The V and J genes are TRBV5-4 and TRBJ1-4; weak D call: TRBD1 (5 bases). V was shortened by 4 bases and J by 7 bases, with 14 bases between the two germline ends. CDR3 length: 14 amino acids. The V gene's germline CDR1 is SGHNT and CDR2 YYREEE (reference sequence). The CDR3, as DNA: TGTGCCAGCAGCGAAACAGGCGACGGTGAAAAACTGTTTTTT. Its protein is CASSETGDGEKLFF. Filled out from reference TRBV5-4 and TRBJ1-4, the complete variable domain reads ETGVTQSPTHLIKTRGQQVTLRCSSQSGHNTVSWYQQALGQGPQFIFQYYREEENGRGNFPPRFSGLQFPNYSSELNVNALELDDSALYLCASSETGDGEKLFFGSGTQLSVL.

The V and J genes are TRBV7-7 and TRBJ2-3; D is perhaps TRBD1 (5 bases). From germline, CDR1 is SSHAT and CDR2 FNYEAQ (reference sequence). The CDR3 is made up of 15 amino acids. Trimming stripped 2 bases from V and 2 bases from J, with 11 bases between. The CDR3 region is CASSLSPDTTDTQYF. CDR3 nucleotides: TGTGCCAGCAGCTTATCCCCGGACACCACAGATACGCAGTATTTT.

The chain employs TRBV18 and TRBJ2-1; D is undetermined. From germline, CDR1 is KGHSH and CDR2 LQKENI. The V end was cut by 6 bases, the J end by 4 bases, with 16 bases between. The CDR3 contains 15 residues. This chain's CDR3 is CASSHLRARYNEQFF. Written as DNA, the CDR3 is TGTGCCAGCTCCCACCTACGTGCCCGGTACAATGAGCAGTTCTTC. The full variable domain, with the rest looked up from reference TRBV18 and TRBJ2-1, is NAGVMQNPRHLVRRRGQEARLRCSPMKGHSHVYWYRQLPEEGLKFMVYLQKENIIDESGMPKERFSAEFPKEGPSILRIQQVVRGDSAAYFCASSHLRARYNEQFFGPGTRLTVL.

The chain joins TRBV30 to TRBJ1-2, with 9 bases fitting TRBD1. Germline values: CDR1 GTSNPN, CDR2 SVGIG (reference sequence). Trimming took 4 bases from V and 6 from J; bases not matched to a gene: 9. CDR3 size: 14 residues. The DNA of the CDR3 is TGTGCCTGGACTACAGGGGGCCTAACGAATGGCTACACCTTC. Amino acids: CAWTTGGLTNGYTF.

The chain carries TRBV4-1 and TRBJ2-7; unclear D gene. V shed 4 bases and J shed 0 bases, with 13 bases lying between them. This CDR3 region has 15 residues. Germline V gene sequence: CDR1 MGHRA, CDR2 YSYEKL. Here the CDR3 DNA reads TGCGCCAGCAGCCCATCCACACCAAGCTCCTACGAGCAGTACTTC. Translation gives CASSPSTPSSYEQYF.

The chain employs TRBV5-1 and TRBJ2-5; D is ambiguous. The J call may be wrong; the DNA end is better matched by TRBJ2-7. The V gene's germline CDR1 is SGHRS and CDR2 YFSETQ. This CDR3 is built from 14 residues. CDR3: CASSLVVDSYEQYF. DNA for the CDR3: TGCGCCAGCAGCTTGGTGGTAGACTCCTACGAGCAGTACTTC.

This chain links TRBV19 with TRBJ2-4; a weak D match, TRBD1 (5 bases). Germline assignment: CDR1 LNHDA and CDR2 SQIVND (reference sequence). Trimming left V 10 bases short and J 4 bases short, with 11 bases between. The CDR3 runs 12 residues. The CDR3 nucleotides read TGTGCCACCAAGGGGCGAAAAAACATTCAGTACTTC. It encodes CATKGRKNIQYF.

The V gene is TRBV6-5, the J gene TRBJ2-4; possibly TRBD2 for D (5 bases). V lost 0 bases and J 0 bases, leaving 9 bases between the germline ends. CDR3 size: 16 residues. Germline V CDR1 and CDR2: MNHEY, SVGAGI. This CDR3 is CASSYSIGLAKNIQYF. The CDR3 DNA reads as TGTGCCAGCAGTTACTCGATCGGACTAGCCAAAAACATTCAGTACTTC.

The genes are TRBV30 and TRBJ1-1; the D is unclear. The CDR3 is made up of 13 amino acids. CDR1 is GTSNPN and CDR2 is SVGIG in the germline V gene (reference sequence). V was shortened by 0 bases and J by 1 base, with 6 bases between the two germline ends. CDR3 sequence reads: CAWSVEGNTEAFF. As DNA, the CDR3 is TGTGCCTGGAGTGTAGAGGGGAACACTGAAGCTTTCTTT.

In its sample, this clone was seen once. V is TRBV19 and J is TRBJ1-1; 10 bases line up with TRBD1. Germline V lookup: CDR1 LNHDA, CDR2 SQIVND (reference sequence). V trimming: 5 bases; J trimming: 5 bases; junction bases outside the gene matches: 5. This CDR3 region has 14 residues. CDR3 coding DNA: TGTGCCAGTAGTCCCCCGGGACAGGGGACTGAAGCTTTCTTT. As protein: CASSPPGQGTEAFF.

This clone appeared a few times. In DNA form, the CDR3 reads TGCGCCAGCAGCCACCGGGACAGGGGGCTTGATGGCTACACCTTC. Translated: CASSHRDRGLDGYTF. This chain links TRBV4-1 with TRBJ1-2; 12 bases match TRBD1. Per germline, CDR1 MGHRA and CDR2 YSYEKL. The CDR3 is made up of 15 amino acids. Trimming cost V 3 bases and J 6 bases; bases outside gene matches: 5.

The chain employs TRBV29-1 and TRBJ2-3; D perhaps matches TRBD2 (5 bases). The CDR3 sequence is 13 residues long. Trimming stripped 4 bases from V and 0 bases from J, with 8 bases between. The germline CDR1 and CDR2 sequences are SQVTM and ANQGSEA. Here the CDR3 reads CSVGGSSTDTQYF. The CDR3 DNA reads TGCAGCGTTGGAGGGTCTAGCACAGATACGCAGTATTTT.

Only a few counts were recorded for this clone. V is TRBV19 and J is TRBJ1-5, with TRBD1 matching 9 bases. CDR1 LNHDA and CDR2 SQIVND come from the germline V gene (reference sequence). The CDR3 contains 18 residues. The V segment lost 5 bases and the J segment 1 base; nucleotides outside the gene matches: 12. The CDR3 loop reads CASSGPGTGPRSNQPQHF. The CDR3 DNA is TGTGCCAGTAGTGGACCCGGGACAGGGCCAAGAAGCAATCAGCCCCAGCATTTT.

This clone was recorded once. The V gene is TRBV4-1, the J gene TRBJ1-1; the D is unclear. From germline, CDR1 is MGHRA and CDR2 YSYEKL. CDR3 size: 14 residues. Trimming cost V 4 bases and J 3 bases, with 12 bases left between them. The CDR3 DNA reads as TGCGCCAGCAGCCTCGAGGGTGGGGACACTGAAGCTTTCTTT. Translation: CASSLEGGDTEAFF.

The chain uses TRBV7-6 and TRBJ2-2; 10 bases map to TRBD1. Germline lookup yields CDR1 SGHVS and CDR2 FNYEAQ. CDR3 length equals 15 residues. J was trimmed by 4 bases and V by 4 bases; bases with no gene match: 3. Here the CDR3 reads CASSYGQGGTGELFF. In DNA form, the CDR3 reads TGTGCCAGCAGCTACGGACAGGGGGGCACCGGGGAGCTGTTTTTT.

The CDR3 is CASSVGKGSNTEAFF. The CDR3 DNA sequence: TGTGCCAGCAGCGTAGGTAAGGGGTCGAACACTGAAGCTTTCTTT. This chain connects TRBV9 to TRBJ1-1, with TRBD1 as a possible D gene (5 bases). Germline CDR1 SGDLS, CDR2 YYNGEE. V lost 0 bases and J 1 base, leaving 10 bases between the germline ends. The CDR3 consists of 15 residues. Looking up the rest from reference TRBV9 and TRBJ1-1 gives the full variable domain: DSGVTQTPKHLITATGQRVTLRCSPRSGDLSVYWYQQSLDQGLQFLIQYYNGEERAKGNILERFSAQQFPDLHSELNLSSLELGDSALYFCASSVGKGSNTEAFFGQGTRLTVV.

CDR3 DNA: TGTGCCAGCAGCGTAGCTCCGGGACTAGCGGGAGACAATGAGCAGTTCTTC. Translated, it gives CASSVAPGLAGDNEQFF. This sequence joins TRBV9 and TRBJ2-1; 14 positions agree with TRBD2. Germline CDR1 is SGDLS and CDR2 is YYNGEE. The ends lost 0 bases at V and 5 bases at J; junction bases unmatched: 4. The CDR3 consists of 17 residues.

The rearrangement links TRBV6-4 to TRBJ1-1; D gene uncertain. CDR1 and CDR2 from the germline V gene are MRHNA and SNTAGT. Trimming cost V 0 bases and J 3 bases, with 14 bases left between them. The CDR3 consists of 16 residues. The CDR3 here is CASSDSSRYEDTEAFF. Written as DNA, the CDR3 is TGTGCCAGCAGTGACTCGAGCCGATATGAGGACACTGAAGCTTTCTTT.

The V gene is TRBV6-1, the J gene TRBJ1-1, with 7 bases identical to TRBD1. With V trimmed by 2 bases and J by 4 bases, 7 bases remained unmatched. The CDR3 consists of 15 residues. The germline V gene encodes CDR1 MNHNS and CDR2 SASEGT. This CDR3 is CASSERQGDRTEAFF. The DNA of the CDR3 is TGTGCCAGCAGTGAACGACAGGGTGACCGCACTGAAGCTTTCTTT.